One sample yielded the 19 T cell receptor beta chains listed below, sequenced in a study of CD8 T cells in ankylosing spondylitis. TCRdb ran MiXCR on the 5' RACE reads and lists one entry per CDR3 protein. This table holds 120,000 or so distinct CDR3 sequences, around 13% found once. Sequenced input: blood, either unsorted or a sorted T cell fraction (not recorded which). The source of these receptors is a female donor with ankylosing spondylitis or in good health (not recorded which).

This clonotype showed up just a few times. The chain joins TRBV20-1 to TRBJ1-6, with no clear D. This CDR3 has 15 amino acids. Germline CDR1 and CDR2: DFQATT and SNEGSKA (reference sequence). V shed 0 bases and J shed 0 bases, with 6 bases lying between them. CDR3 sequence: CSARERSSYNSPLHF. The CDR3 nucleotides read TGCAGTGCTAGAGAAAGGAGCTCCTATAATTCACCCCTCCACTTT.

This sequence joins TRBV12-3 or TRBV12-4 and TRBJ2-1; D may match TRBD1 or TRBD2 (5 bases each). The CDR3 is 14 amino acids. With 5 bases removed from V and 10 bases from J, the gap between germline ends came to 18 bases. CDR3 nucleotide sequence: TGTGCCAGCAGTCCGGGACCCTCAGGTCTCGAGCAGTTCTTC. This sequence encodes CASSPGPSGLEQFF.

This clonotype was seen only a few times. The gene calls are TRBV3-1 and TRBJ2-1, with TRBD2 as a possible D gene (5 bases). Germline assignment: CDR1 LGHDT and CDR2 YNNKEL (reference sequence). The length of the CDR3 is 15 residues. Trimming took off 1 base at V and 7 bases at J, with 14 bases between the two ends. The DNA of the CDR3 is TGTGCCAGCAGCCAAGTACTTCGAGGGCCTAATGAGCAGTTCTTC. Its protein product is CASSQVLRGPNEQFF.

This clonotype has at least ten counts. CDR3 coding DNA: TGCAGCGCACTCGCAGGGGGGGCCGGGGAGCTGTTTTTT. The encoded protein is CSALAGGAGELFF. V is TRBV29-1 and J is TRBJ2-2; TRBD1 or TRBD2 may be the D gene (7 bases each). Germline-derived CDR1 and CDR2 are SQVTM and ANQGSEA. V gave up 7 bases and J gave up 6 bases, with 15 bases separating them. The CDR3 totals 13 residues.

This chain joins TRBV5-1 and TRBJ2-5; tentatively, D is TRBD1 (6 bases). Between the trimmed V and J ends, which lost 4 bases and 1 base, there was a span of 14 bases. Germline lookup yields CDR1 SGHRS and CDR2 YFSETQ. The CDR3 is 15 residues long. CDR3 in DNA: TGCGCCAGCAGCAGGGCACAGGGTATCCAAGAGACCCAGTACTTC. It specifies CASSRAQGIQETQYF.

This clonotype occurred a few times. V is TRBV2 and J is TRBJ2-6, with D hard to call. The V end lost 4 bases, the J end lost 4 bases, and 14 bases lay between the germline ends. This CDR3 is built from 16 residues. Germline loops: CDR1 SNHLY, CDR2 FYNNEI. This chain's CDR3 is CASSVGSGAGANVLTF. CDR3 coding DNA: TGTGCCAGCAGTGTAGGTTCGGGTGCCGGGGCCAACGTCCTGACTTTC.

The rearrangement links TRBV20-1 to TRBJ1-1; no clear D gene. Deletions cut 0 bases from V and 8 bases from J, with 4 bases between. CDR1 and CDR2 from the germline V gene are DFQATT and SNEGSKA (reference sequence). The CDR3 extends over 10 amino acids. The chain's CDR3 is CSARDLEAFF. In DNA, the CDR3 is TGCAGTGCTAGAGACCTGGAAGCTTTCTTT.

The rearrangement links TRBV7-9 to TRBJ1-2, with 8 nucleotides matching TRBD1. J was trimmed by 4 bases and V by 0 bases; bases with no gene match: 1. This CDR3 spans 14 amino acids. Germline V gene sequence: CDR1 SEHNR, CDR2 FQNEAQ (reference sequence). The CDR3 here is CASSLAGTGYGYTF. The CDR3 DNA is TGTGCCAGCAGCTTAGCCGGGACAGGCTATGGCTACACCTTC. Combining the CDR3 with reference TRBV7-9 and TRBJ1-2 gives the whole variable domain DTGVSQNPRHKITKRGQNVTFRCDPISEHNRLYWYRQTLGQGPEFLTYFQNEAQLEKSRLLSDRFSAERPKGSFSTLEIQRTEQGDSAMYLCASSLAGTGYGYTFGSGTRLTVV.

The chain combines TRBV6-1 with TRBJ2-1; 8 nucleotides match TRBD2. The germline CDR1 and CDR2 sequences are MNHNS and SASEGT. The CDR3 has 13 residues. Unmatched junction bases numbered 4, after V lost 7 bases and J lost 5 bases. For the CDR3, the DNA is TGTGCCAGCACCATAGCGGGACACAATGAGCAGTTCTTC. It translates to CASTIAGHNEQFF.

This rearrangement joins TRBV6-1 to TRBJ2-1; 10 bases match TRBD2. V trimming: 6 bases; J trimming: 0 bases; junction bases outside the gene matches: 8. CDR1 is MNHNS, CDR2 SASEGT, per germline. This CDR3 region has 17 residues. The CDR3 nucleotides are TGTGCCAGCAGGGAAAGGGCTAGCGGGAGCTCCTACAATGAGCAGTTCTTC. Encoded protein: CASRERASGSSYNEQFF.

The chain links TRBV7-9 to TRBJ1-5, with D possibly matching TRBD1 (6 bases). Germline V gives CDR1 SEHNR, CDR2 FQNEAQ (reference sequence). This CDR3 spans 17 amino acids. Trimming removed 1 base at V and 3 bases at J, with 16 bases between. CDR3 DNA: TGTGCCAGCAGCTTAGTTGGGTTACAGGGTCTCAATCAGCCCCAGCATTTT. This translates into CASSLVGLQGLNQPQHF.

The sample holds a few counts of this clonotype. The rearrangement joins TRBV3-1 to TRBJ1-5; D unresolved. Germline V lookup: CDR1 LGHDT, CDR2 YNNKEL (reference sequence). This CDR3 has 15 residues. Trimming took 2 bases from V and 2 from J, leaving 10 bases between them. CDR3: CASSQWGVGNQPQHF. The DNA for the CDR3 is TGTGCCAGCAGCCAATGGGGTGTTGGCAATCAGCCCCAGCATTTT.

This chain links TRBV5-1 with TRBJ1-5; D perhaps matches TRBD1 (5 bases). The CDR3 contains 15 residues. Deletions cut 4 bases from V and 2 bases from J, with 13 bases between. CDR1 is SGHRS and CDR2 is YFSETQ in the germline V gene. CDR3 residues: CASSPDGHGNQPQHF. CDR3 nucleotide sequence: TGCGCCAGCAGCCCTGACGGACATGGCAATCAGCCCCAGCATTTT.

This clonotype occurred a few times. The CDR3 DNA reads TGTGCCAGCAGTTTAGTCAGCAGACCGGAGCTGTTTTTT. This gives the protein CASSLVSRPELFF. This chain links TRBV12-3 or TRBV12-4 with TRBJ2-2; unclear D gene. CDR3 length equals 13 residues. The V end lost 1 base, the J end lost 10 bases, and 10 bases lay between the germline ends.

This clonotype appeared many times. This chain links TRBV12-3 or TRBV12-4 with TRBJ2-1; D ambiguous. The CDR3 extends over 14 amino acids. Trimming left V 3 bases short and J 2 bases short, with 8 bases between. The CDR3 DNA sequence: TGTGCCAGCAGTTTTGGCGGTACCTACAATGAGCAGTTCTTC. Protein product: CASSFGGTYNEQFF.

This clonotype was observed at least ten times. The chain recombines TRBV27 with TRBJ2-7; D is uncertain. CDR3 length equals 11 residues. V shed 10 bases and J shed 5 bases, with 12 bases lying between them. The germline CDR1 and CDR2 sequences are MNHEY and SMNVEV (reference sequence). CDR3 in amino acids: CATFRRNEQYF. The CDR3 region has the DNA TGTGCCACCTTTCGGAGAAACGAGCAGTACTTC.

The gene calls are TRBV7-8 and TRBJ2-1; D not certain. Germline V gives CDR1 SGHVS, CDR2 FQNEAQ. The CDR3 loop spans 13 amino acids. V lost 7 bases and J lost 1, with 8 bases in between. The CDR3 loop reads CASIRDSYNEQFF. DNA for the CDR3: TGTGCCAGCATTAGGGATTCCTACAATGAGCAGTTCTTC.

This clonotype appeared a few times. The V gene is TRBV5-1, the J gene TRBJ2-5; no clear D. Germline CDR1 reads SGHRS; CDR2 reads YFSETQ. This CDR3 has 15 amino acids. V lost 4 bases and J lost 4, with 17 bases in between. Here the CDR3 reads CASSSSRSFGETQYF. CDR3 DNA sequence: TGCGCCAGCAGCAGCTCCAGGTCCTTTGGAGAGACCCAGTACTTC.

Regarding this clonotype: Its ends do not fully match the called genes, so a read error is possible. CDR3 coding DNA: TGCAGTGCACCGCGGGAGGGCGGGACAGCTACGCAGTATTTT. Translation: CSAPREGGTATQYF. The chain recombines TRBV20-1 with TRBJ2-3; 9 bases align to TRBD2. Germline V CDR1 and CDR2: DFQATT, SNEGSKA (reference sequence). This CDR3 is 14 amino acids long.